This T cell receptor (beta chain) was captured in a study of T cells in localized non-small cell lung cancer. The assay was immunoSEQ multiplex PCR, and TCRdb's table has in-frame clones only and misses some. This table has 100,000 to 150,000 clones, around 90% appearing once. V dropped 2 bases and J dropped 8 bases, with 12 bases sitting between them. The length of the CDR3 is 14 residues. Germline loops: CDR1 SGHTA, CDR2 FQGNSA. The sequences come from peripheral blood, collected before any cancer treatment. The sequence came from a female donor of 60 years or more with stage I lung adenocarcinoma. The V gene is TRBV7-2, the J gene TRBJ1-4; TRBD1 is a possible D gene (6 bases). In nucleotides, the CDR3 is TGTGCCAGCAGCTTATGGGGGCGAGGAGAAAAACTGTTTTTT. Translated, it gives CASSLWGRGEKLFF.